This T cell receptor beta chain was recovered during a study of blood T cells in healthy people across ages. Study findings and constraints: It was the long-lived donors that had more naive CD4+ cells and higher diversity than aged donors.

Trimming removed 2 bases at V and 1 base at J, with 12 bases between. This CDR3 has 17 amino acids. Peripheral blood samples of 7.5 to 10 milliliters were drawn from each donor. The second PCR ran roughly 6 to 12 cycles with a sample-barcoded 5' primer and J-beta primers. Each single sample gave us at least 3 million CDR3-containing paired-end reads. TCRdb analysed the 5' RACE reads with MiXCR anew, one entry per CDR3 protein. The table has some 1.5 million distinct CDR3 sequences, under 55% seen once. This clonotype was counted between two and nine times. Its target is unknown. The chain links TRBV12-3 or TRBV12-4 to TRBJ1-6; D might be TRBD1 (5 bases). This sequence was found in a woman aged 18-29 years in good health. The sequenced material came from blood. The CDR3 loop is CASSLQGGASYNSPLHF. CDR3 in DNA: TGTGCCAGCAGTTTACAGGGAGGCGCGTCCTATAATTCACCCCTCCACTTT.